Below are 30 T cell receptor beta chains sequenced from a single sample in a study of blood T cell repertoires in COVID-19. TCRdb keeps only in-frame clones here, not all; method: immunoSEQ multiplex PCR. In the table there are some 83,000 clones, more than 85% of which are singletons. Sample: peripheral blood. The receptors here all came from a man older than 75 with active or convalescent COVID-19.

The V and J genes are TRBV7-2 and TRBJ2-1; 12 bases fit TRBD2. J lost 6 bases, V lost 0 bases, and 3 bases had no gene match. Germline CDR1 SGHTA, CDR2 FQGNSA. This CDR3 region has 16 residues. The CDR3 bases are TGTGCCAGCAGCTTAGCCCTAGCGGGAGGGCGCAATGAGCAGTTCTTC. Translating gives CASSLALAGGRNEQFF.

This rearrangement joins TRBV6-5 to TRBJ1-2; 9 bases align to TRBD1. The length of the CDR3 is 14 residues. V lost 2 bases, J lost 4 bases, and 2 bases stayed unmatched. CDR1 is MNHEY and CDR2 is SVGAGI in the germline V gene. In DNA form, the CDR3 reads TGTGCCAGCAGTTACCACAGGGGGCCCTATGGCTACACCTTC. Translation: CASSYHRGPYGYTF.

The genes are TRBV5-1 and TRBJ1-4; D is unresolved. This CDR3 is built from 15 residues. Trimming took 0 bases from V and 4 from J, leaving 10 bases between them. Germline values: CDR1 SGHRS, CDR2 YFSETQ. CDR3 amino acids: CASSLGAAFNEKLFF. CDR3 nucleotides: TGCGCCAGCAGCTTGGGGGCAGCCTTTAATGAAAAACTGTTTTTT. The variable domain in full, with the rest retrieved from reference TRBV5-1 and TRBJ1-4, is KAGVTQTPRYLIKTRGQQVTLSCSPISGHRSVSWYQQTPGQGLQFLFEYFSETQRNKGNFPGRFSGRQFSNSRSEMNVSTLELGDSALYLCASSLGAAFNEKLFFGSGTQLSVL.

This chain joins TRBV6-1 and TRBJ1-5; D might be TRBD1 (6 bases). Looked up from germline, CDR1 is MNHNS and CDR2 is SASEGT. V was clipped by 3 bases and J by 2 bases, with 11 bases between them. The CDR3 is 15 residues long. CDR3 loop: CASSDRGEGNQPQHF. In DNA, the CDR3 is TGTGCCAGCAGTGACAGGGGTGAGGGCAATCAGCCCCAGCATTTT.

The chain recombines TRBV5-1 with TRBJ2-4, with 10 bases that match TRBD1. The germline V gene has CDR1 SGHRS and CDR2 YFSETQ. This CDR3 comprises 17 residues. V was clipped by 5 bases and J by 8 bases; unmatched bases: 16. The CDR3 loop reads CASRSRDRGEEGDIQYF. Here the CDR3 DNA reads TGCGCCAGCAGGTCCCGGGACAGGGGTGAGGAGGGGGACATTCAGTACTTC.

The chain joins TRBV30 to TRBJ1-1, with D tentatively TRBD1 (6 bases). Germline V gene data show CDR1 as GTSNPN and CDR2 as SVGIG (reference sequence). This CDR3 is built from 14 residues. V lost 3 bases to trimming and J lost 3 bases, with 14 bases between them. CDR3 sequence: CAWRGRGRDTEAFF. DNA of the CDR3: TGTGCCTGGAGGGGCAGGGGCAGAGACACTGAAGCTTTCTTT.

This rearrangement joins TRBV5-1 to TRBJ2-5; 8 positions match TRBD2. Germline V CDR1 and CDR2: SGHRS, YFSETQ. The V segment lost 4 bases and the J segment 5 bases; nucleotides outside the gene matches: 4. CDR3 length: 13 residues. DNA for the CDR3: TGCGCCAGCAGCGCCAGGACTAGCGAGACCCAGTACTTC. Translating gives CASSARTSETQYF.

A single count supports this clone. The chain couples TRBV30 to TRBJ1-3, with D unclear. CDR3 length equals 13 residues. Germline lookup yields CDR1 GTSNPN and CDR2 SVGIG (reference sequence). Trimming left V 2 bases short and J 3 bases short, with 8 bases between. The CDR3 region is CAWSPVIGNTIYF. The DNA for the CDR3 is TGTGCCTGGAGTCCGGTGATTGGAAACACCATATATTTT.

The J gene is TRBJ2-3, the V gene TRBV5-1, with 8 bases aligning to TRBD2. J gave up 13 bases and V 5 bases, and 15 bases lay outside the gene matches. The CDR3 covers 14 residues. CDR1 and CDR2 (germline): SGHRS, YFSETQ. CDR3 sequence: CASRPGLGPPLEYF. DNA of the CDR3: TGCGCCAGCAGACCGGGACTAGGGCCACCGCTTGAGTATTTT.

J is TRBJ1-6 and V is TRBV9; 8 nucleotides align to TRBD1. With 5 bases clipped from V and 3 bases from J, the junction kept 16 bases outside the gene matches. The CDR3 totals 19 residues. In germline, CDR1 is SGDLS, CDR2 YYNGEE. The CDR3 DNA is TGTGCCAGCAGTGATAGACAGGGGCGACCTAAGCACTATAATTCACCCCTCCACTTT. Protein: CASSDRQGRPKHYNSPLHF.

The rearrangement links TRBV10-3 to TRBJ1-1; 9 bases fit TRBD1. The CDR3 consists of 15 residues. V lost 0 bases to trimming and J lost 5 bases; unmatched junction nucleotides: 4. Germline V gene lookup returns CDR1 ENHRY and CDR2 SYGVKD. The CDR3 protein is CAISESGTGMTEAFF. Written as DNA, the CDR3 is TGTGCCATCAGTGAGTCCGGGACAGGGATGACTGAAGCTTTCTTT.

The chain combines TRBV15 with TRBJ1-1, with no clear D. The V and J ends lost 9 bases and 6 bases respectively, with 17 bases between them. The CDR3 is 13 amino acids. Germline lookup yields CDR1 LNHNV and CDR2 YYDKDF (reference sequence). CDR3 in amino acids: CATRASSSAEAFF. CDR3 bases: TGTGCCACTAGAGCGAGCTCCTCCGCTGAAGCTTTCTTT.

CDR3: CASSSGSNYGYTF. In DNA, the CDR3 is TGTGCCAGCAGCAGCGGGTCGAACTATGGCTACACCTTC. This chain connects TRBV5-5 to TRBJ1-2; D gene uncertain. CDR1 SGHKS and CDR2 YYEKEE come from the germline V gene (reference sequence). The CDR3 is 13 residues long. Trimming left V 4 bases short and J 2 bases short, with 9 bases between.

The CDR3 region is CSVETPISTAQYF. The CDR3 DNA follows: TGCAGCGTTGAGACTCCCATTTCTACGGCCCAGTACTTC. This rearrangement joins TRBV29-1 to TRBJ2-5; D ambiguous. V shed 3 bases and J shed 9 bases, with 17 bases lying between them. Germline V gene lookup returns CDR1 SQVTM and CDR2 ANQGSEA. The CDR3 has 13 amino acids.

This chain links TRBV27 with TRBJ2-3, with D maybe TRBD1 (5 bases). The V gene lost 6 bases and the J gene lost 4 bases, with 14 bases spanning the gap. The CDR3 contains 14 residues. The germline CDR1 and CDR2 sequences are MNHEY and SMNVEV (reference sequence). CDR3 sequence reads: CASRNQGAADTQYF. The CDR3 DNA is TGTGCCAGCAGGAACCAGGGTGCGGCAGATACGCAGTATTTT.

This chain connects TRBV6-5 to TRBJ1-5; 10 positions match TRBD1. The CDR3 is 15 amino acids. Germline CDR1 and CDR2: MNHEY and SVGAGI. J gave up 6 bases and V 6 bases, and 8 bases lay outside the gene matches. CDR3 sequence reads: CASRAGTGDGQPQHF. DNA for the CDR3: TGTGCCAGCAGGGCCGGGACAGGGGACGGTCAGCCCCAGCATTTT.

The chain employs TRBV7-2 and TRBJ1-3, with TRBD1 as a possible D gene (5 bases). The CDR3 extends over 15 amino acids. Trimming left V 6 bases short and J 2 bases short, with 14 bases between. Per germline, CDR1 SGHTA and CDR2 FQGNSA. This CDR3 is CASSYQGGAGNTIYF. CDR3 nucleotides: TGTGCCAGCAGTTATCAGGGAGGCGCTGGAAACACCATATATTTT.

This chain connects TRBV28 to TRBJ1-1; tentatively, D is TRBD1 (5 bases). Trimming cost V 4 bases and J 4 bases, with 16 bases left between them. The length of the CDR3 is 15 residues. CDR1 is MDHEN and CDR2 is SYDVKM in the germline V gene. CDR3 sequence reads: CASSSPGRVGTEAFF. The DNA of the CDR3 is TGTGCCAGCAGTTCCCCCGGCAGGGTGGGCACTGAAGCTTTCTTT.

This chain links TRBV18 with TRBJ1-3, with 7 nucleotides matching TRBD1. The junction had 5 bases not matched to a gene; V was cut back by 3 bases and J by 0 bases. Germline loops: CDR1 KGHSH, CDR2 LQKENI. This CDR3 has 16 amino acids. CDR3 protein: CASSPDRLDSGNTIYF. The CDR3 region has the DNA TGTGCCAGCTCACCGGACAGGCTGGACTCTGGAAACACCATATATTTT.

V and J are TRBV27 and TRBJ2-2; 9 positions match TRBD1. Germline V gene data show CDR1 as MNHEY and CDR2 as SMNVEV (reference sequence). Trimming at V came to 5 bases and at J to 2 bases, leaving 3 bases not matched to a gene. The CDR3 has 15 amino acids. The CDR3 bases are TGTGCCAGCAGTCACAGGGGGCTTAACACCGGGGAGCTGTTTTTT. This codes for CASSHRGLNTGELFF.

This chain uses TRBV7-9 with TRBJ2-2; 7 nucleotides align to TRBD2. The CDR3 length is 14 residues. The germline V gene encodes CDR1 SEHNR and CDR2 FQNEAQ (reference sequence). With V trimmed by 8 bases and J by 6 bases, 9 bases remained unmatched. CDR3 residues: CASPRGGVPGELFF. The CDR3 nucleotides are TGTGCCAGCCCCCGGGGAGGGGTTCCCGGGGAGCTGTTTTTT.

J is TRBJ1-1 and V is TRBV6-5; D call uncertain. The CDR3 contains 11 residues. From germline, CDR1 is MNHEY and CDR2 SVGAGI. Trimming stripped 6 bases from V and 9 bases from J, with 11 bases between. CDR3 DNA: TGTGCCAGCAGCGGTCAAAGCCAAGCTTTCTTT. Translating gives CASSGQSQAFF.

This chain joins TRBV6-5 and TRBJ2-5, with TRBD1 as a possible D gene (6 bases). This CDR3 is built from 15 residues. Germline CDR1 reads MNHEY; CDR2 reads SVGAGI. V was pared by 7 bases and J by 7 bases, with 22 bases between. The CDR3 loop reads CASTTTSGGTGTQYF. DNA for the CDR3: TGTGCCAGCACTACCACTTCTGGGGGCACGGGGACCCAGTACTTC.

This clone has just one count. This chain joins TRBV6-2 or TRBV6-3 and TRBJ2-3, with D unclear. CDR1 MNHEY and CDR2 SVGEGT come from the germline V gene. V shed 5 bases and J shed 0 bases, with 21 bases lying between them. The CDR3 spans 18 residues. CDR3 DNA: TGTGCCAGCAGTACCCTCCTCTTGACAATACTCAGCACAGATACGCAGTATTTT. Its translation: CASSTLLLTILSTDTQYF.

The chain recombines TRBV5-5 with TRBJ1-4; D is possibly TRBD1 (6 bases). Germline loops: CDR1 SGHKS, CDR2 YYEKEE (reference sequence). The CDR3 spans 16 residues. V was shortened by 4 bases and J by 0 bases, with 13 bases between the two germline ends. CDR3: CASSPTRQATNEKLFF. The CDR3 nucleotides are TGTGCCAGCAGCCCCACGCGACAGGCAACTAATGAAAAACTGTTTTTT.

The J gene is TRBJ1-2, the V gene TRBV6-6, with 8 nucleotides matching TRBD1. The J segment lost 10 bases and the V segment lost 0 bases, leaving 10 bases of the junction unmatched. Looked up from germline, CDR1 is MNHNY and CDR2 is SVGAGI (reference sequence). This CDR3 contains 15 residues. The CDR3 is CASSYSQATGAFYTF. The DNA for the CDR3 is TGTGCCAGCAGTTACTCTCAGGCGACAGGGGCTTTCTACACCTTC.

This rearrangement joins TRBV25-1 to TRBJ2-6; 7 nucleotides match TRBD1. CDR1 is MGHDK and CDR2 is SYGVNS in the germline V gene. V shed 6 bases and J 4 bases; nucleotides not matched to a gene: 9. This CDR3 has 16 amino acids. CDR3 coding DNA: TGTGCCAGCAGCCTAACAGGGGTGTCCGGGGCCAACGTCCTGACTTTC. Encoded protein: CASSLTGVSGANVLTF.

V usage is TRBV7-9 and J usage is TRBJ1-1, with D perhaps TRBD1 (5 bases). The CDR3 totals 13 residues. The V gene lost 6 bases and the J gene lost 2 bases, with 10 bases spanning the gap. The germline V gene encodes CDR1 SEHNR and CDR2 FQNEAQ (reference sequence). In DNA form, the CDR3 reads TGTGCCAGCAGTTCTGGGGCCAACACTGAAGCTTTCTTT. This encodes CASSSGANTEAFF.

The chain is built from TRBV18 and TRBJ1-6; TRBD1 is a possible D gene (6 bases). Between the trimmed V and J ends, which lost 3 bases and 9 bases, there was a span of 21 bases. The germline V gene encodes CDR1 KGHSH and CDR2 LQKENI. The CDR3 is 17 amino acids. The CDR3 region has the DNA TGTGCCAGCTCACCTTCGACGGGCCCAGGGGTTGGTTCACCCCTCCACTTT. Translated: CASSPSTGPGVGSPLHF.

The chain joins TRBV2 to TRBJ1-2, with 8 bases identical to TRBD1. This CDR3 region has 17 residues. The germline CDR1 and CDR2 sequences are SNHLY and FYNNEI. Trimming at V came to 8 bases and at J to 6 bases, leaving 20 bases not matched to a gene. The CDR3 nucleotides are TGTGCCAGCGCCAGGGGGCCCCCGCGGAGTTTGGATCATGGCTACACCTTC. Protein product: CASARGPPRSLDHGYTF.